This entry lists 17 T cell receptor beta chains sequenced from one sample in a study of blood T cells in healthy people across ages. Then a second PCR, running about 6 to 12 cycles, was carried out with a sample-barcoded 5' primer and a J-beta primer mix. TCRdb reprocessed the 5' RACE reads via MiXCR and lists one record per CDR3 protein. The sample has 1.5 million to 2 million distinct CDR3 sequences, around half seen once. The sequenced sample was blood. The receptor set was obtained from a woman aged 40 to 55 in good health.

This clonotype was detected once. The V gene is TRBV27, the J gene TRBJ1-1; 7 bases line up with TRBD1. Germline CDR1 MNHEY, CDR2 SMNVEV (reference sequence). The CDR3 runs 15 residues. V was pared by 5 bases and J by 6 bases, with 12 bases of the junction left unmatched. CDR3 DNA sequence: TGTGCCAGCAGTAAGGGGGCGGGGGGGGCCGCTGAAGCTTTCTTT. Its protein product is CASSKGAGGAAEAFF.

The gene calls are TRBV6-2 or TRBV6-3 and TRBJ2-1; no definite D call. The CDR3 runs to 13 residues. Deletions cut 7 bases from V and 4 bases from J, with 11 bases between. The germline V gene has CDR1 MNHEY and CDR2 SVGEGT. The CDR3 coding sequence is TGTGCCAGCACCTCAGACGGATACAATGAGCAGTTCTTC. This translates into CASTSDGYNEQFF.

This clonotype was seen just once. The CDR3 loop reads CATSGTSGGNSYNEQFF. The CDR3, as DNA: TGTGCCACCTCCGGGACTAGCGGGGGAAACTCCTACAATGAGCAGTTCTTC. The chain links TRBV24-1 to TRBJ2-1; 14 bases fit TRBD2. The length of the CDR3 is 17 residues. The trim removed 9 bases at V and 0 bases at J, leaving 6 bases unmatched. Germline CDR1 reads KGHDR; CDR2 reads SFDVKD.

The table lists this clonotype with a few counts. The chain has TRBV20-1 and TRBJ2-6, with a weak D call TRBD1 (5 bases). Trimming left V 0 bases short and J 0 bases short, with 9 bases between. The CDR3 length is 16 residues. Germline lookup yields CDR1 DFQATT and CDR2 SNEGSKA (reference sequence). CDR3 sequence reads: CSARDPQGSGANVLTF. In DNA form, the CDR3 reads TGCAGTGCTAGAGATCCCCAGGGCTCTGGGGCCAACGTCCTGACTTTC.

This clonotype was picked up a small number of times. The gene calls are TRBV24-1 and TRBJ2-1, with 7 bases identical to TRBD2. Germline V gene lookup returns CDR1 KGHDR and CDR2 SFDVKD. There are 17 residues in the CDR3. V dropped 0 bases and J dropped 7; count of bases not matched to a gene: 11. The CDR3 region is CATSDLHRAGEYNEQFF. The CDR3 coding sequence is TGTGCCACCAGTGATTTGCATAGGGCGGGGGAATATAATGAGCAGTTCTTC.

To note about this clonotype: A much larger clone sits a single nucleotide away, making a read error possible. CDR3 residues: CAGSLRQGYNEQFF. CDR3 nucleotides: TGCGCCGGCAGTCTACGACAGGGGTACAATGAGCAGTTCTTC. The chain carries TRBV5-1 and TRBJ2-1; 8 bases agree with TRBD1. From germline, CDR1 is SGHRS and CDR2 YFSETQ. This CDR3 has 14 residues.

This clonotype appeared a few times. This chain uses TRBV10-3 with TRBJ2-1, with D perhaps matching TRBD1 or TRBD2 (5 bases each). The CDR3 consists of 15 residues. Trimming removed 3 bases at V and 1 base at J, with 10 bases between. CDR1 and CDR2 (germline): ENHRY, SYGVKD. In nucleotides, the CDR3 is TGTGCCATCAGTGAAGGGACCCAATCCTACAATGAGCAGTTCTTC. It specifies CAISEGTQSYNEQFF.

This chain connects TRBV29-1 to TRBJ2-1; 9 positions match TRBD1. J gave up 7 bases and V 3 bases, and 7 bases lay outside the gene matches. The germline gives CDR1 SQVTM, CDR2 ANQGSEA. The CDR3 runs 14 residues. CDR3 sequence: CSVDGGDRVNEQFF. CDR3 coding DNA: TGCAGCGTTGACGGAGGGGACAGGGTTAATGAGCAGTTCTTC.

The V gene is TRBV27, the J gene TRBJ2-7; no clear D. V lost 6 bases and J 7 bases, leaving 16 bases between the germline ends. The CDR3 extends over 13 amino acids. CDR1 is MNHEY and CDR2 is SMNVEV in the germline V gene (reference sequence). The DNA of the CDR3 is TGTGCCAGCAGCCTCTCGACTTCTCTTGAGCAGTACTTC. Amino acids: CASSLSTSLEQYF.

The chain links TRBV15 to TRBJ1-2, with a tentative D call TRBD1 (5 bases). The CDR3 is 15 amino acids. V lost 1 base and J 2 bases, leaving 11 bases between the germline ends. CDR1 is LNHNV and CDR2 is YYDKDF in the germline V gene (reference sequence). As DNA, the CDR3 is TGTGCCACCAGCAGAGGAGGGACGGGGAACTATGGCTACACCTTC. It yields the protein CATSRGGTGNYGYTF.

The chain carries TRBV20-1 and TRBJ2-1; 9 bases fit TRBD2. The CDR3 is made up of 18 amino acids. Trimming at V came to 3 bases and at J to 4 bases, leaving 16 bases not matched to a gene. Germline values: CDR1 DFQATT, CDR2 SNEGSKA (reference sequence). The CDR3, as DNA: TGCAGTGCTAGTTTTCCCGACCGGACTAGCGAGGGGTACAATGAGCAGTTCTTC. Protein product: CSASFPDRTSEGYNEQFF.

This sequence joins TRBV29-1 and TRBJ2-1; 8 bases are a match to TRBD1. V was pared by 7 bases and J by 6 bases, with 8 bases of the junction left unmatched. The CDR3 runs 13 residues. Germline V lookup: CDR1 SQVTM, CDR2 ANQGSEA. The CDR3 nucleotides read TGCAGCGCCCGGACAGGGCTGATCAATGAGCAGTTCTTC. Amino acid sequence: CSARTGLINEQFF.

CDR3 loop: CSAEAGSNQPQHF. The CDR3 DNA follows: TGCAGTGCAGAAGCTGGGAGCAATCAGCCCCAGCATTTT. V usage is TRBV20-1 and J usage is TRBJ1-5; D is unclear. The length of the CDR3 is 13 residues. With 6 bases removed from V and 1 base from J, the gap between germline ends came to 10 bases. The germline gives CDR1 DFQATT, CDR2 SNEGSKA (reference sequence).

The V and J genes are TRBV28 and TRBJ2-7; TRBD1 aligns across 7 bases. Per germline, CDR1 MDHEN and CDR2 SYDVKM. CDR3 length: 15 residues. V was pared by 3 bases and J by 5 bases, with 10 bases of the junction left unmatched. CDR3 nucleotide sequence: TGTGCCAGCAGTTTGGTCATGGACAGGCCCCACGAGCAGTACTTC. Translated, it gives CASSLVMDRPHEQYF.

This chain connects TRBV5-1 to TRBJ1-2, with D possibly being TRBD1 (6 bases). Between the trimmed V and J ends, which lost 8 bases and 7 bases, there was a span of 21 bases. The CDR3 has 14 residues. Germline V CDR1 and CDR2: SGHRS, YFSETQ. CDR3 sequence (DNA): TGCGCCAGTCTAGAGGAGGGGGGCTTGAGTGGCTACACCTTC. Its translation: CASLEEGGLSGYTF.

The chain carries TRBV3-1 and TRBJ2-5; 9 bases map to TRBD1. Trimming cost V 1 base and J 5 bases; bases outside gene matches: 14. This CDR3 is 18 amino acids long. Germline V gives CDR1 LGHDT, CDR2 YNNKEL (reference sequence). The CDR3 sequence is CASSQVTLVWTGEETQYF. CDR3 in DNA: TGTGCCAGCAGCCAAGTCACTCTAGTTTGGACAGGGGAGGAGACCCAGTACTTC.

This clonotype was picked up a small number of times. The J gene is TRBJ1-2, the V gene TRBV5-6; no clear D gene. Germline lookup yields CDR1 SGHDT and CDR2 YYEEEE. V was trimmed by 2 bases and J by 9 bases, leaving 14 bases between them. CDR3 length equals 13 residues. CDR3 bases: TGTGCCAGCAGCTTAGGACGGTTAATAAGCTACACCTTC. It encodes CASSLGRLISYTF.